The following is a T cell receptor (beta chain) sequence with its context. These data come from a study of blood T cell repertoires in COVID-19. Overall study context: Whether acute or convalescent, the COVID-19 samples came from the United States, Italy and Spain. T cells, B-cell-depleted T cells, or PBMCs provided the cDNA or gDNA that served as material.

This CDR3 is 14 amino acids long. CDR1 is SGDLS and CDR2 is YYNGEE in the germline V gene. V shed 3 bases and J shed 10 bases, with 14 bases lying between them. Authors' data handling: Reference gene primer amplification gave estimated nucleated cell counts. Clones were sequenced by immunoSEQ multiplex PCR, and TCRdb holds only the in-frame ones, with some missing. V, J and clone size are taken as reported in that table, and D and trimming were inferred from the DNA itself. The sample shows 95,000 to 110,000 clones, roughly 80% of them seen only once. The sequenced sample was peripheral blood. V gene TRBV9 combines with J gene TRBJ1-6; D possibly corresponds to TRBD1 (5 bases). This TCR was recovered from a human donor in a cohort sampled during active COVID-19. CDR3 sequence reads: CASSGRGSGSPLHF. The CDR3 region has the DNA TGTGCCAGCAGCGGAAGGGGATCAGGCTCACCCCTCCACTTT. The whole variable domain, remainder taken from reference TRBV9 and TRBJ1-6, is DSGVTQTPKHLITATGQRVTLRCSPRSGDLSVYWYQQSLDQGLQFLIQYYNGEERAKGNILERFSAQQFPDLHSELNLSSLELGDSALYFCASSGRGSGSPLHFGNGTRLTVT.